A single sample gave rise to the 18 T cell receptor beta chains below, sequenced in a study of OX40 agonist ivuxolimab in advanced cancers. Generated by immunoSEQ multiplex PCR, the TCRdb table keeps only in-frame clones and is missing some. The table has 80,000 or so clones, approximately 95% seen once; the top ten hold about 0.32%. The input for sequencing was CD4+ or CD8+ T cells sorted from blood, taken in a trial of the OX40 agonist ivuxolimab. These receptors came from an adult with an advanced solid tumor such as melanoma, head and neck, liver or kidney cancer.

V gene TRBV7-2 combines with J gene TRBJ2-1, with D possibly TRBD1 on 6 matching bases. Looked up from germline, CDR1 is SGHTA and CDR2 is FQGNSA. V lost 1 base and J lost 2, with 9 bases in between. CDR3 length equals 15 residues. The CDR3 spells CASSLGGPTYNEQFF. The DNA of the CDR3 is TGTGCCAGCAGCTTAGGGGGGCCAACCTACAATGAGCAGTTCTTC. The full variable domain, rest sourced from reference TRBV7-2 and TRBJ2-1, is GAGVSQSPSNKVTEKGKDVELRCDPISGHTALYWYRQSLGQGLEFLIYFQGNSAPDKSGLPSDRFSAERTGGSVSTLTIQRTQQEDSAVYLCASSLGGPTYNEQFFGPGTRLTVL.

In the case of this clone: This sample also contains other DNA sequences that code for the same CDR3. This chain links TRBV11-2 with TRBJ2-7; TRBD1 matches 8 bases. CDR3 length equals 13 residues. The V gene end was trimmed by 5 bases and the J gene end by 5 bases; junction bases not matched to a gene: 5. In germline, CDR1 is SGHAT, CDR2 FQNNGV. CDR3 residues: CASSLTGVNEQYF. As DNA, the CDR3 is TGTGCCAGCAGCCTGACAGGGGTTAACGAGCAGTACTTC. The full variable domain, its missing parts supplied by reference TRBV11-2 and TRBJ2-7, is EAGVAQSPRYKIIEKRQSVAFWCNPISGHATLYWYQQILGQGPKLLIQFQNNGVVDDSQLPKDRFSAERLKGVDSTLKIQPAKLEDSAVYLCASSLTGVNEQYFGPGTRLTVT.

The chain employs TRBV4-3 and TRBJ2-5; 9 nucleotides line up with TRBD2. The V and J ends lost 1 base and 4 bases, in that order; junction bases with no gene match: 7. CDR1 is LGHNA, CDR2 YSLEER, per germline. This CDR3 is 16 amino acids long. The CDR3 loop is CASSQALLAGRETQYF. The CDR3 bases are TGCGCCAGCAGCCAAGCTTTGCTAGCGGGACGAGAGACCCAGTACTTC.

The gene calls are TRBV9 and TRBJ2-7, with 8 bases lining up with TRBD1. J was trimmed by 4 bases and V by 4 bases; bases with no gene match: 7. Per germline, CDR1 SGDLS and CDR2 YYNGEE. The CDR3 is made up of 14 amino acids. DNA of the CDR3: TGTGCCAGCAGCCGAGGACAGGGTTCGTACGAGCAGTACTTC. Protein product: CASSRGQGSYEQYF.

The chain employs TRBV28 and TRBJ2-2, with D possibly TRBD1 on 6 matching bases. The CDR3 spans 17 residues. V was clipped by 3 bases and J by 2 bases, with 16 bases between them. The V gene's germline CDR1 is MDHEN and CDR2 SYDVKM. The CDR3 spells CASSFVIGQLNTGELFF. The CDR3 DNA sequence: TGTGCCAGCAGTTTCGTAATTGGACAGCTTAACACCGGGGAGCTGTTTTTT.

The chain uses TRBV10-2 and TRBJ2-3; D is possibly TRBD2 (6 bases). Between the trimmed V and J ends, which lost 6 bases and 2 bases, there was a span of 15 bases. This CDR3 has 15 residues. Germline-derived CDR1 and CDR2 are WSHSY and SAAADI. CDR3 protein: CASSFGSPFTDTQYF. The DNA for the CDR3 is TGCGCCAGCAGCTTCGGGAGCCCTTTCACAGATACGCAGTATTTT.

This clone was seen only a few times. J is TRBJ1-5 and V is TRBV10-3; the D is unclear. CDR1 and CDR2 (germline): ENHRY, SYGVKD. The CDR3 is 12 amino acids. V was trimmed by 3 bases and J by 13 bases, leaving 13 bases between them. Here the CDR3 reads CAISDGILEQHF. The CDR3 nucleotides are TGTGCCATCAGTGACGGAATACTAGAGCAGCATTTT.

The V and J genes are TRBV2 and TRBJ1-2; D perhaps matches TRBD1 (5 bases). The CDR3 length is 14 residues. Germline-derived CDR1 and CDR2 are SNHLY and FYNNEI. V lost 4 bases, J lost 5 bases, and 14 bases lay in between. CDR3 amino acids: CASSARDDWYGYTF. The CDR3 nucleotides are TGTGCCAGCAGTGCCAGGGATGATTGGTATGGCTACACCTTC.

The V and J genes are TRBV6-5 and TRBJ1-4; TRBD1 matches 8 bases. The CDR3 spans 12 residues. The ends lost 7 bases at V and 6 bases at J; junction bases unmatched: 1. The germline CDR1 and CDR2 sequences are MNHEY and SVGAGI. In nucleotides, the CDR3 is TGTGCCAGCACGACAGGGGATGAAAAACTGTTTTTT. Translating it yields CASTTGDEKLFF.

This clone appeared once. V is TRBV5-1 and J is TRBJ1-3, with a tentative D call TRBD1 (5 bases). Germline lookup yields CDR1 SGHRS and CDR2 YFSETQ. The CDR3 is 14 amino acids. V lost 9 bases and J lost 0, with 13 bases in between. Here the CDR3 reads CATRGSFSGNTIYF. The CDR3 DNA reads as TGCGCCACAAGGGGCAGCTTCTCTGGAAACACCATATATTTT.

The sample holds a few counts of this clone. The rearrangement uses TRBV18 and TRBJ1-1; no clear D gene. Trimming cost V 2 bases and J 7 bases, with 11 bases left between them. The germline V gene encodes CDR1 KGHSH and CDR2 LQKENI. There are 13 residues in the CDR3. CDR3 in amino acids: CASSPVGDGEAFF. The CDR3 DNA follows: TGTGCCAGCTCACCAGTTGGAGACGGTGAAGCTTTCTTT.

The rearrangement links TRBV2 to TRBJ1-3; the match to TRBD1 covers 7 bases. The germline gives CDR1 SNHLY, CDR2 FYNNEI. This CDR3 spans 16 amino acids. V shed 3 bases, J shed 0 bases, and the junction held 5 bases outside the gene matches. CDR3 bases: TGTGCCAGCAGTGAGCAGACAGGGAGCTCTGGAAACACCATATATTTT. Translation gives CASSEQTGSSGNTIYF.

V gene TRBV7-8 combines with J gene TRBJ1-1; TRBD1 is a possible D gene (6 bases). The CDR3 has 14 residues. Germline V gives CDR1 SGHVS, CDR2 FQNEAQ. The V gene lost 1 base and the J gene lost 4 bases, with 10 bases spanning the gap. The CDR3 DNA sequence: TGTGCCAGCAGCTTAGATGGGGGGCGCACTGAAGCTTTCTTT. Amino acid sequence: CASSLDGGRTEAFF.

The chain couples TRBV5-1 to TRBJ2-5; weak D call: TRBD1 (6 bases). Germline values: CDR1 SGHRS, CDR2 YFSETQ. CDR3 length: 15 amino acids. V lost 4 bases to trimming and J lost 1 base, with 14 bases between them. The CDR3 DNA sequence: TGCGCCAGCAGCCAATCCGGACAGTCCCAAGAGACCCAGTACTTC. It specifies CASSQSGQSQETQYF.

The chain has TRBV7-2 and TRBJ1-1; D ambiguous. The CDR3 consists of 14 residues. V lost 0 bases, J lost 6 bases, and 11 bases lay in between. CDR1 is SGHTA and CDR2 is FQGNSA in the germline V gene. CDR3 nucleotides: TGTGCCAGCAGCTTAGCGATCTTAAGCGCTGAAGCTTTCTTT. Protein product: CASSLAILSAEAFF.

For the CDR3, the DNA is TGTGCCAGCAGCTCCCGGTATAGCGGGAGCTCCTACAATGAGCAGTTCTTC. Its translation: CASSSRYSGSSYNEQFF. The rearrangement uses TRBV13 and TRBJ2-1, with 9 bases that match TRBD2. The germline V gene encodes CDR1 PRHDT and CDR2 FYEKMQ (reference sequence). The CDR3 runs 17 residues. V trimming: 4 bases; J trimming: 0 bases; junction bases outside the gene matches: 7.

V and J are TRBV5-1 and TRBJ2-3; no reliable D call. V was clipped by 5 bases and J by 0 bases, with 10 bases between them. Germline V gene sequence: CDR1 SGHRS, CDR2 YFSETQ. This CDR3 contains 14 residues. CDR3: CASRPNLSTDTQYF. In DNA form, the CDR3 reads TGCGCCAGCAGGCCAAACCTCAGCACAGATACGCAGTATTTT.

The CDR3 nucleotides read TGTGCCAGCAGCTTGGCCAGTGTCCAACTAGCAAGCGAGCAGTACTTC. This translates into CASSLASVQLASEQYF. The V call is TRBV5-5, the J call TRBJ2-7; TRBD2 might be the D (6 bases). Trimming removed 0 bases at V and 6 bases at J, with 19 bases between. Looked up from germline, CDR1 is SGHKS and CDR2 is YYEKEE (reference sequence). The CDR3 extends over 16 amino acids.